A single sample is the source of the 24 T cell receptor beta chains below, sequenced in a study of spatial heterogeneity in lung cancer. General study findings and limits: One measure, the expanded intratumoral alpha and beta TCR count, tracked tumor mutation counts.

These receptors have no identified antigens. MiXCR was run by TCRdb on the 5' RACE reads, yielding one entry per CDR3 protein. This table holds about 9,600 distinct CDR3 sequences, approximately 6.3% found once. Regarding time point: sample taken at primary tumor resection. This sample comprised lung tumor tissue, obtained at surgery. The receptor set was obtained from a female donor with early-stage non-small cell lung cancer.

In this sample, this clonotype is medium-sized (0.01 to 0.1%). The chain couples TRBV12-3 or TRBV12-4 to TRBJ1-2; D not resolved. V gave up 2 bases and J gave up 4 bases, with 8 bases separating them. CDR3 length: 13 residues. In DNA form, the CDR3 reads TGTGCCAGCAGTTTAAGCTGGTCCTATGGCTACACCTTC. Amino acid sequence: CASSLSWSYGYTF.

In DNA, the CDR3 is TGCAGTGCCAGGTCCCCCTATCAGCCCCAGCATTTT. As protein: CSARSPYQPQHF. The chain combines TRBV20-1 with TRBJ1-5, with D hard to call. V lost 6 bases to trimming and J lost 5 bases, with 11 bases between them. Germline V CDR1 and CDR2: DFQATT, SNEGSKA (reference sequence). The CDR3 totals 12 residues.

This clonotype was seen a handful of times. The rearrangement joins TRBV28 to TRBJ1-5; possible D gene TRBD1, 5 bases. The germline V gene encodes CDR1 MDHEN and CDR2 SYDVKM. This CDR3 spans 14 amino acids. Trimming stripped 3 bases from V and 6 bases from J, with 12 bases between. The CDR3 region has the DNA TGTGCCAGCAGTTTTCAGGGAATCGCTCAGCCCCAGCATTTT. Amino acid sequence: CASSFQGIAQPQHF.

A remark on this clonotype: This clone may be a read error of a much larger clone one base away. The CDR3 reads CASSPGTSSAVTQYF. The DNA of the CDR3 is TGTGCCAGCAGCCCGGGGACTAGCTCCGCAGTTACGCAGTATTTT. This chain connects TRBV11-1 to TRBJ2-3; 9 bases map to TRBD2. The germline CDR1 and CDR2 sequences are SGHAT and FQDESV (reference sequence). CDR3 size: 15 residues. V was pared by 5 bases and J by 8 bases, with 11 bases of the junction left unmatched.

This clonotype was counted between two and nine times. J is TRBJ2-3 and V is TRBV7-9; unclear D gene. V was pared by 4 bases and J by 4 bases, with 9 bases between. Germline CDR1 is SEHNR and CDR2 is FQNEAQ (reference sequence). The CDR3 length is 13 residues. For the CDR3, the DNA is TGTGCCAGCAGCTCGAAATGGGCAGATACGCAGTATTTT. Protein: CASSSKWADTQYF.

This clonotype was counted ten times or more. The V gene is TRBV27, the J gene TRBJ2-7, with 8 bases matching TRBD1. The V gene end was trimmed by 5 bases and the J gene end by 7 bases; junction bases not matched to a gene: 7. Looked up from germline, CDR1 is MNHEY and CDR2 is SMNVEV (reference sequence). The length of the CDR3 is 13 residues. The CDR3 DNA reads TGTGCCAGCAGTCTTAGGACAGGGATTGAGCAGTACTTC. It encodes CASSLRTGIEQYF.

In this sample, this clonotype is medium-sized. The genes are TRBV7-9 and TRBJ2-7, with 11 positions matching TRBD2. CDR1 SEHNR and CDR2 FQNEAQ come from the germline V gene (reference sequence). The CDR3 has 15 amino acids. With V trimmed by 4 bases and J by 2 bases, 4 bases remained unmatched. The CDR3 nucleotides read TGTGCCAGCAGCTCAGTGACTAGCGGGGCCTACGAGCAGTACTTC. It translates to CASSSVTSGAYEQYF.

This clonotype was seen a few times. The rearrangement links TRBV4-3 to TRBJ2-3; D is possibly TRBD2 (6 bases). Per the germline V gene, CDR1 is LGHNA and CDR2 is YSLEER. The CDR3 covers 16 residues. V lost 1 base and J lost 6, with 17 bases in between. The CDR3: CASSQVPGLGADTQYF. CDR3 coding DNA: TGCGCCAGCAGCCAAGTGCCGGGACTTGGGGCGGATACGCAGTATTTT.

This clonotype showed up many times. V gene TRBV6-5 combines with J gene TRBJ2-5; TRBD2 matches 8 bases. This CDR3 contains 14 residues. Germline V lookup: CDR1 MNHEY, CDR2 SVGAGI. The trim removed 6 bases at V and 2 bases at J, leaving 5 bases unmatched. This CDR3 is CASREPSGQETQYF. Here the CDR3 DNA reads TGTGCCAGCAGGGAACCTAGCGGGCAAGAGACCCAGTACTTC.

This clonotype was counted ten times or more. This rearrangement joins TRBV7-8 to TRBJ2-1; maybe TRBD1 (5 bases). Germline V gene sequence: CDR1 SGHVS, CDR2 FQNEAQ. The CDR3 is made up of 14 amino acids. The germline V and J ends were trimmed by 8 bases and 9 bases, with 20 bases remaining between them. The CDR3 region is CASGPQGRIGEQFF. The DNA for the CDR3 is TGTGCCAGCGGTCCGCAGGGTAGAATCGGTGAGCAGTTCTTC.

The genes are TRBV3-1 and TRBJ1-2, with D possibly TRBD1 on 5 matching bases. Between the trimmed V and J ends, which lost 7 bases and 4 bases, there was a span of 13 bases. Germline CDR1 LGHDT, CDR2 YNNKEL (reference sequence). The CDR3 runs 13 residues. The CDR3 nucleotides are TGTGCCAGCACTATCCGGCAGGGCTATGGCTACACCTTC. Its protein product is CASTIRQGYGYTF.

This clonotype was seen ten or more times. V gene TRBV7-2 combines with J gene TRBJ1-5; no reliable D call. Germline V gene lookup returns CDR1 SGHTA and CDR2 FQGNSA. This CDR3 contains 15 residues. The ends were cut back, 5 bases at V and 0 bases at J, with 11 bases in the middle. The CDR3 nucleotides read TGTGCCAGCAGCCCCGAGTCAGCTAGCAATCAGCCCCAGCATTTT. Translated: CASSPESASNQPQHF.

This clonotype showed up many times. CDR3 loop: CSARSGQGFGYTF. The CDR3 DNA sequence: TGCAGTGCTAGATCCGGACAGGGCTTTGGCTACACCTTC. This sequence joins TRBV20-1 and TRBJ1-2; 8 bases map to TRBD1. CDR1 and CDR2 from the germline V gene are DFQATT and SNEGSKA (reference sequence). V trimming: 2 bases; J trimming: 7 bases; junction bases outside the gene matches: 6. The CDR3 consists of 13 residues.

V gene TRBV9 combines with J gene TRBJ2-2, with D unclear. Germline V gene data show CDR1 as SGDLS and CDR2 as YYNGEE. The CDR3 loop spans 13 amino acids. The V and J ends lost 3 bases and 1 base respectively, with 4 bases between them. CDR3 DNA sequence: TGTGCCAGCAGCGCAGGGAACACCGGGGAGCTGTTTTTT. Translation: CASSAGNTGELFF.

The chain is built from TRBV6-2 or TRBV6-3 and TRBJ2-1; D unresolved. Germline V CDR1 and CDR2: MNHEY, SVGEGT. The CDR3 contains 15 residues. Trimming pared 5 bases from V and 2 bases from J, leaving 13 bases between. The CDR3 nucleotides are TGTGCCAGCAGTCAGTCCCGGCCGGCCTACAATGAGCAGTTCTTC. Protein sequence: CASSQSRPAYNEQFF.

This clonotype was seen ten or more times. This rearrangement joins TRBV7-8 to TRBJ2-1, with 10 bases matching TRBD2. From germline, CDR1 is SGHVS and CDR2 FQNEAQ. The CDR3 totals 17 residues. The J segment lost 5 bases and the V segment lost 2 bases, leaving 9 bases of the junction unmatched. The CDR3 sequence: CASSLPREAGGDNEQFF. CDR3 nucleotides: TGTGCCAGCAGCTTACCTCGGGAAGCGGGGGGGGACAATGAGCAGTTCTTC.

V and J are TRBV9 and TRBJ1-1; 8 bases map to TRBD1. J lost 1 base, V lost 4 bases, and 12 bases had no gene match. The CDR3 extends over 17 amino acids. Germline V CDR1 and CDR2: SGDLS, YYNGEE. The DNA of the CDR3 is TGTGCCAGCAGCCTAAACTACGGACAGGGCGAGAACACTGAAGCTTTCTTT. This encodes CASSLNYGQGENTEAFF.

By sample fraction, this clonotype is medium-sized. The chain recombines TRBV5-1 with TRBJ2-7; TRBD1 matches 12 bases. V gave up 4 bases and J gave up 4 bases; unmatched junction bases: 6. The germline V gene encodes CDR1 SGHRS and CDR2 YFSETQ. CDR3 size: 15 residues. In nucleotides, the CDR3 is TGCGCCAGCAGCATGGGACAGGGGGCGCCTTACGAGCAGTACTTC. Its translation is CASSMGQGAPYEQYF. Complete variable domain (other parts from reference TRBV5-1 and TRBJ2-7): KAGVTQTPRYLIKTRGQQVTLSCSPISGHRSVSWYQQTPGQGLQFLFEYFSETQRNKGNFPGRFSGRQFSNSRSEMNVSTLELGDSALYLCASSMGQGAPYEQYFGPGTRLTVT.

The table lists this clonotype with a few counts. V gene TRBV3-1 combines with J gene TRBJ1-1; D gene unclear. The CDR3 contains 14 residues. Per germline, CDR1 LGHDT and CDR2 YNNKEL (reference sequence). The ends were cut back, 3 bases at V and 5 bases at J, with 13 bases in the middle. Here the CDR3 reads CASSHRAVGTEAFF. CDR3 sequence (DNA): TGTGCCAGCAGCCACCGGGCCGTAGGTACTGAAGCTTTCTTT.

This clonotype was seen repeatedly, ten times or more. The genes are TRBV7-3 and TRBJ1-1; TRBD1 might be the D (5 bases). CDR3 length: 14 residues. Germline V gene data show CDR1 as SGHTA and CDR2 as FQGTGA. Trimming pared 5 bases from V and 4 bases from J, leaving 14 bases between. The CDR3 loop reads CASSPGRAITEAFF. Here the CDR3 DNA reads TGTGCCAGCAGCCCAGGGAGGGCGATCACTGAAGCTTTCTTT.

The J gene is TRBJ2-1, the V gene TRBV20-1; 8 nucleotides line up with TRBD2. Germline CDR1 reads DFQATT; CDR2 reads SNEGSKA (reference sequence). The junction had 7 bases not matched to a gene; V was cut back by 3 bases and J by 0 bases. This CDR3 is built from 16 residues. DNA for the CDR3: TGCAGTGCTAGCCTTGCGGGAGGTCTCTCCTACAATGAGCAGTTCTTC. Translation gives CSASLAGGLSYNEQFF.

This clonotype counts as large. The chain carries TRBV9 and TRBJ2-7, with 9 positions matching TRBD2. The trim removed 1 base at V and 7 bases at J, leaving 9 bases unmatched. The CDR3 is 15 residues long. The germline gives CDR1 SGDLS, CDR2 YYNGEE. In DNA, the CDR3 is TGTGCCAGCAGCGTATCCAGCGGGAGGACAGGAGAGCAGTACTTC. This encodes CASSVSSGRTGEQYF.

The chain combines TRBV20-1 with TRBJ2-1; D is possibly TRBD1 (6 bases). The CDR3 covers 14 residues. Germline V gives CDR1 DFQATT, CDR2 SNEGSKA (reference sequence). V gave up 3 bases and J gave up 4 bases, with 13 bases separating them. Here the CDR3 reads CSASKDRGYNEQFF. CDR3 DNA: TGCAGTGCTAGCAAGGACAGAGGATACAATGAGCAGTTCTTC.

Many counts were recorded for this clonotype. The chain combines TRBV20-1 with TRBJ2-3, with TRBD2 identical over 9 bases. Germline CDR1 and CDR2: DFQATT and SNEGSKA (reference sequence). This CDR3 is 15 amino acids long. The junction had 8 bases not matched to a gene; V was cut back by 1 base and J by 6 bases. The CDR3 reads CSARGASGTDDTQYF. The CDR3 DNA reads as TGCAGTGCTAGAGGGGCTAGCGGGACGGACGATACGCAGTATTTT.